This T cell receptor beta chain was identified in a study of neoadjuvant anti-PD-1 for oral cavity cancer. Looking at the study overall: Around day 43, patients without progression received a fourth nivolumab dose before surgery. Study-wide results and caveats: Treg/Th17 ratio rose with pretreatment blood and fell with post-treatment tumor TCRbeta clonality.

This clone was observed a few times. Its antigen is as yet unknown. Using immunoSEQ multiplex PCR, the repertoire was profiled, and TCRdb retains in-frame clones only, with some absent. The sample carries about 14,000 clones, around 75% recorded once. Trimming removed 2 bases from V and 1 base from J, with 24 bases in between. CDR3 length: 19 residues. Germline V gene data show CDR1 as MGHRA and CDR2 as YSYEKL. Sequencing used PBMCs, obtained before nivolumab (anti-PD-1) treatment. The V gene is TRBV4-1, the J gene TRBJ2-7; a weak D match, TRBD1 (6 bases). The source of this sequence is a person aged 35-80 years with oral cavity squamous cell carcinoma. The CDR3 loop reads CASSQQRNPQGKGSYEQYF. The CDR3 DNA follows: TGCGCCAGCAGCCAACAACGAAACCCCCAGGGGAAAGGTTCCTACGAGCAGTACTTC.